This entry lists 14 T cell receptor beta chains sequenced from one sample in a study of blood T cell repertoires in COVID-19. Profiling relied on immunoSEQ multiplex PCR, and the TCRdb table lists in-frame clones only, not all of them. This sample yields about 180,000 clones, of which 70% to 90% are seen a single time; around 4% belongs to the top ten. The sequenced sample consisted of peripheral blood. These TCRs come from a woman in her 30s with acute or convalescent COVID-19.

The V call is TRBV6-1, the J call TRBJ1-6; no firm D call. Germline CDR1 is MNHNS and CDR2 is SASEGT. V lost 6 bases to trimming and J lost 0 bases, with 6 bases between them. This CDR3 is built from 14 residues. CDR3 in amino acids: CASRPSSYNSPLHF. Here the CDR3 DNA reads TGTGCCAGCAGGCCGAGCTCCTATAATTCACCCCTCCACTTT.

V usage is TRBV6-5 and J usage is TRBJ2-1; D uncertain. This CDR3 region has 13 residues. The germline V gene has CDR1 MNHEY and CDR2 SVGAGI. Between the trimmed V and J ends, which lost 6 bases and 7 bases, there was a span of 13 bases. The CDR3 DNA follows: TGTGCCAGCAGCATACGGTCCTCAAATGAGCAGTTCTTC. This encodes CASSIRSSNEQFF.

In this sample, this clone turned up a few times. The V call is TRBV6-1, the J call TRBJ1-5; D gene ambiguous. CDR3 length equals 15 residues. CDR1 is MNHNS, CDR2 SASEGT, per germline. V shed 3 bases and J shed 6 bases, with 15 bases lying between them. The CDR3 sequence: CASSDVDSKGQPQHF. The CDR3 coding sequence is TGTGCCAGCAGTGACGTTGACTCCAAAGGTCAGCCCCAGCATTTT.

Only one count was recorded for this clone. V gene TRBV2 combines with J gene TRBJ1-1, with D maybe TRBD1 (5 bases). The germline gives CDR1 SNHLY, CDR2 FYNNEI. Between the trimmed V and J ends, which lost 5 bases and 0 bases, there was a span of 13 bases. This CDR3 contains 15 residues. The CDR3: CASSSRTILNTEAFF. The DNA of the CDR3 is TGTGCCAGCAGTTCCCGGACAATCCTGAACACTGAAGCTTTCTTT. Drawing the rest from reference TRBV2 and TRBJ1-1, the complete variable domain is EPEVTQTPSHQVTQMGQEVILRCVPISNHLYFYWYRQILGQKVEFLVSFYNNEISEKSEIFDDQFSVERPDGSNFTLKIRSTKLEDSAMYFCASSSRTILNTEAFFGQGTRLTVV.

The CDR3 loop is CASSEGSPSSYEQYF. CDR3 coding DNA: TGTGCCAGCAGTGAAGGTTCCCCGAGCTCCTACGAGCAGTACTTC. The chain uses TRBV2 and TRBJ2-7; D unresolved. The length of the CDR3 is 15 residues. V lost 1 base to trimming and J lost 0 bases, with 10 bases between them. Germline CDR1 and CDR2: SNHLY and FYNNEI.

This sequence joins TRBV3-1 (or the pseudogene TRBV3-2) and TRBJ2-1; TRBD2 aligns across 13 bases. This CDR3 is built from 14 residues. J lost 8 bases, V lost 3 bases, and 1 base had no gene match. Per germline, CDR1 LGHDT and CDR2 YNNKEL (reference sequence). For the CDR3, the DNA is TGTGCCAGCAGCCAGGGACTAGCGGGATATGAGCAGTTCTTC. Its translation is CASSQGLAGYEQFF.

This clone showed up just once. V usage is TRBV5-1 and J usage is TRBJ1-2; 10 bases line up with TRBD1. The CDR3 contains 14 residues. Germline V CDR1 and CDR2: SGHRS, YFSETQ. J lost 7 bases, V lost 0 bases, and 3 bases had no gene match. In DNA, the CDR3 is TGCGCCAGCAGCTTGGGGACAGGGGGGCTTGGCTACACCTTC. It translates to CASSLGTGGLGYTF.

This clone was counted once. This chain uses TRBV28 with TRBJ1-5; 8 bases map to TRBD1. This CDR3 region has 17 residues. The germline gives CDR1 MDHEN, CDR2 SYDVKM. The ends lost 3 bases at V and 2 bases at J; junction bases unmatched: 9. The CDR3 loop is CASSFIRETGGNQPQHF. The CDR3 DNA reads TGTGCCAGCAGTTTTATCCGTGAGACAGGGGGCAATCAGCCCCAGCATTTT.

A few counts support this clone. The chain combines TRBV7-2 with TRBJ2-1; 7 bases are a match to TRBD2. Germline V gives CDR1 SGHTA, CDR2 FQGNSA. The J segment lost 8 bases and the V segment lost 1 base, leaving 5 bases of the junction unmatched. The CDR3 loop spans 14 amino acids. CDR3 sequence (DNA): TGTGCCAGCAGCTTAGGTGTGGGAGGGCATGAGCAGTTCTTC. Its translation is CASSLGVGGHEQFF. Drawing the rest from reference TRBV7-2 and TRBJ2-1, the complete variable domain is GAGVSQSPSNKVTEKGKDVELRCDPISGHTALYWYRQSLGQGLEFLIYFQGNSAPDKSGLPSDRFSAERTGGSVSTLTIQRTQQEDSAVYLCASSLGVGGHEQFFGPGTRLTVL.

The CDR3 protein is CAWSVLRTSGRTDTQYF. In nucleotides, the CDR3 is TGTGCCTGGAGTGTACTGAGGACTAGCGGTCGCACAGATACGCAGTATTTT. V gene TRBV30 combines with J gene TRBJ2-3; 10 bases are a match to TRBD2. The V segment lost 0 bases and the J segment 1 base; nucleotides outside the gene matches: 7. Germline V gene sequence: CDR1 GTSNPN, CDR2 SVGIG (reference sequence). The CDR3 consists of 17 residues.

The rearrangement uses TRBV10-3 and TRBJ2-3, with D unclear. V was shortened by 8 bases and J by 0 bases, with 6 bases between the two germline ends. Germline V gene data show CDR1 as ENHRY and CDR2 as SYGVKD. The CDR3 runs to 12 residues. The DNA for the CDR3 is TGTGCCATCGGCCAAAGCACAGATACGCAGTATTTT. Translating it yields CAIGQSTDTQYF.

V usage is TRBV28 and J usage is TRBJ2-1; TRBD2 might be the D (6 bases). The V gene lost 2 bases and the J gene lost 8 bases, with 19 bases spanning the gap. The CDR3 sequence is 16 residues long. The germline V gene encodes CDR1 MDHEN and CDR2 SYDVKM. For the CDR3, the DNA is TGTGCCAGCAGTTTACCCCGACTAGGTAACGGATATGAGCAGTTCTTC. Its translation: CASSLPRLGNGYEQFF. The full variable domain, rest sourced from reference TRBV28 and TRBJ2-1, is DVKVTQSSRYLVKRTGEKVFLECVQDMDHENMFWYRQDPGLGLRLIYFSYDVKMKEKGDIPEGYSVSREKKERFSLILESASTNQTSMYLCASSLPRLGNGYEQFFGPGTRLTVL.

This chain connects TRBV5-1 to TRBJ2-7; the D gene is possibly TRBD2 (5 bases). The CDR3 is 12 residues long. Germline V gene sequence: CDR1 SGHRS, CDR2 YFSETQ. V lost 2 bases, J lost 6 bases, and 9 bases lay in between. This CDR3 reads CASSFDYGEQYF. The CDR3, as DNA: TGCGCCAGCAGCTTCGACTACGGCGAGCAGTACTTC.

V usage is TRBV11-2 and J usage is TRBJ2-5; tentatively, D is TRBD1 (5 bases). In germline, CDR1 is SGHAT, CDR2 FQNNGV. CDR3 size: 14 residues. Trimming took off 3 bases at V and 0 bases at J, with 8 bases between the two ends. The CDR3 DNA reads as TGTGCCAGCAGCTTTGACAGCTACCAAGAGACCCAGTACTTC. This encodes CASSFDSYQETQYF.